This TCR beta chain emerged from a study of CD8+CD57+ T cells in acquired aplastic anemia. Study summary: Sorted CD4+ and CD8+ cells yielded DNA averaging approximately 3 ug.

The length of the CDR3 is 16 residues. Germline lookup yields CDR1 MRHNA and CDR2 SNTAGT. Regarding this clonotype: With a much larger clone just one base away, this may be a read error.

Flow cytometry had shown expanded CD8+CD57+ cells in the patients chosen for sequencing. The blood sampling took place in patients who had so far received no therapy. The template for TCR beta VDJ and CDR3 sequence profiling was genomic DNA. From the reads, TCRdb called clonotypes with MiXCR, one entry per CDR3 protein. The data contain about 180,000 distinct CDR3 sequences, roughly three fifths of them singletons. The sequence came from a human donor with aplastic anemia. What was sequenced was sorted CD4+, CD8+, or CD8+CD57+ T cells (not recorded which) from PBMCs. The J gene is TRBJ1-3, the V gene TRBV6-4, with 9 bases identical to TRBD1. CDR3 region: CASSDGTGPSGSTIYF. CDR3 DNA sequence: TGTGCCAGCAGTGACGGGACAGGGCCCTCTGGAAGCACCATATATTTT.